Sequencing of this T cell receptor beta chain was carried out in a study of cytomegalovirus exposure and HLA in healthy donors. Germline CDR1 and CDR2: KGHSH and LQKENI. V was pared by 2 bases and J by 5 bases, with 10 bases between. The CDR3 length is 14 residues. Findings and limits, study-wide: Later analysis showed TCR association rates varying by HLA locus, highest for DRB1 and lowest for HLA-C. Common viral pathogens were later found to be apparently linked to several of the most significant clusters.

Details on this clone: Its antigen is undetermined.

The PCR employed 60 Vbeta primers together with 13 Jbeta primers. Here immunoSEQ multiplex PCR was the method, and the copy in TCRdb shows in-frame clones only, minus some. The sample has about 160,000 clones; less than 85% are singletons. This chain joins TRBV18 and TRBJ1-5; D may be TRBD1 (5 bases). This receptor was obtained from a boy younger than 10 in good health and CMV-seronegative. Sequencing used PBMCs. CDR3 DNA: TGTGCCAGCTCACCAGTCTGGGGCGATCAGCCCCAGCATTTT. Translating it yields CASSPVWGDQPQHF. The whole variable domain, filled in from reference TRBV18 and TRBJ1-5, reads NAGVMQNPRHLVRRRGQEARLRCSPMKGHSHVYWYRQLPEEGLKFMVYLQKENIIDESGMPKERFSAEFPKEGPSILRIQQVVRGDSAAYFCASSPVWGDQPQHFGDGTRLSIL.